This T cell receptor beta chain was captured in a study of cytomegalovirus exposure and HLA in healthy donors. Regarding the study as a whole: Roughly uniform depth of sequencing across donors was assumed in presence/absence analyses.

About this clone itself: The target antigen is unknown.

Use of 60 Vbeta and 13 Jbeta primers characterized the PCR. Profiling relied on immunoSEQ multiplex PCR, and the TCRdb table lists in-frame clones only, not all of them. The sample holds about 180,000 clones; roughly three quarters are singletons and the top ten take about 3%. Trimming left V 0 bases short and J 8 bases short, with 19 bases between. Per the germline V gene, CDR1 is GTSNPN and CDR2 is SVGIG (reference sequence). The CDR3 contains 15 residues. The J gene is TRBJ1-2, the V gene TRBV30; possible D gene TRBD1, 6 bases. The clonotype originates from a male donor in good health and CMV-seronegative. The material sequenced was PBMCs. CDR3 sequence: CAWSVGQGLLGGYTF. CDR3 in DNA: TGTGCCTGGAGTGTCGGGCAGGGGCTTCTCGGGGGCTACACCTTC.